This TCR beta chain was retrieved from a study of spatial heterogeneity in lung cancer. Study details: The donors, 72 patients with untreated early-stage non-small cell lung cancer, provided the samples. Follow-up PBMC samples were sequenced when available, at a median of roughly 25 months after resection.

A distinct unique molecular identifier was carried by each TCR cDNA molecule. MiXCR, applied by TCRdb to the 5' RACE reads, yields one record per CDR3 protein. The sample has under 150,000 distinct CDR3 sequences, less than 15% seen once. This clonotype appeared many times. Time point indicated: blood at routine non-recurrence follow-up after resection. Unsorted whole RNA of tumor, nontumor lung or frozen PBMC was sequenced. The sample consisted of PBMCs, taken at follow-up. The TCR was taken from a male donor with early-stage non-small cell lung cancer.

DNA for the CDR3: TGCAGCGAGGGGGGAAGGAACACTGAAGCTTTCTTT. It translates to CSEGGRNTEAFF. The genes are TRBV29-1 and TRBJ1-1, with D maybe TRBD1 (6 bases). The germline CDR1 and CDR2 sequences are SQVTM and ANQGSEA. Trimming took 7 bases from V and 1 from J, leaving 10 bases between them. The CDR3 covers 12 residues.